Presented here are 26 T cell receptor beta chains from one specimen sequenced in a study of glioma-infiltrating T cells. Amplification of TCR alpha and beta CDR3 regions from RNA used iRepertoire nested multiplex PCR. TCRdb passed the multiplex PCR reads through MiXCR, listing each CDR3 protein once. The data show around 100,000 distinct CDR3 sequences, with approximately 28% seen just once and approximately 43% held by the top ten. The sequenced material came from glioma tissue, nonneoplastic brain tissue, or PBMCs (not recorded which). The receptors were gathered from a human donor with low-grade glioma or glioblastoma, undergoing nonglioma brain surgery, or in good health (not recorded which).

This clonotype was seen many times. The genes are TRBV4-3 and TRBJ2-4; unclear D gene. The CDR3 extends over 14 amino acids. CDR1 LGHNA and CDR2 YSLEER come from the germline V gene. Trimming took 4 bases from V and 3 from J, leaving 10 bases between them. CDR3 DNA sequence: TGCGCCAGCAGCCCACTCTCGAGCAAAAACATTCAGTACTTC. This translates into CASSPLSSKNIQYF.

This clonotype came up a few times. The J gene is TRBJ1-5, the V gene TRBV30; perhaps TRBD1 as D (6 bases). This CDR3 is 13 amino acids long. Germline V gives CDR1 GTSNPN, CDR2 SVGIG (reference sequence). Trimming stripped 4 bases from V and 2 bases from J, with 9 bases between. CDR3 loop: CAWNREGNQPQHF. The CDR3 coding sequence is TGTGCCTGGAACAGGGAAGGCAATCAGCCCCAGCATTTT. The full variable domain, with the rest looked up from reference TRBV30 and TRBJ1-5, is SQTIHQWPATLVQPVGSPLSLECTVEGTSNPNLYWYRQAAGRGLQLLFYSVGIGQISSEVPQNLSASRPQDRQFILSSKKLLLSDSGFYLCAWNREGNQPQHFGDGTRLSIL.

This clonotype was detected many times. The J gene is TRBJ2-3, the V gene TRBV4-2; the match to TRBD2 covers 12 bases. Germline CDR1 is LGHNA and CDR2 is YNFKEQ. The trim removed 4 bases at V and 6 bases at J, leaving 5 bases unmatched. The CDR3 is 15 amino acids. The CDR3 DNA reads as TGTGCCAGCAGCCCTCGGACTAGCGGGGTTGATACGCAGTATTTT. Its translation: CASSPRTSGVDTQYF.

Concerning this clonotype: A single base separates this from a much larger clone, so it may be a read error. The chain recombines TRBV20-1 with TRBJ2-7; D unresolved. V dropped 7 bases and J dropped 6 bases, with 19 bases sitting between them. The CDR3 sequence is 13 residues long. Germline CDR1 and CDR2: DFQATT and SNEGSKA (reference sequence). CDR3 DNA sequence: TGCAGTGGAGTGGCCCGGCTGATGGTCGAGCAGTACTTC. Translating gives CSGVARLMVEQYF.

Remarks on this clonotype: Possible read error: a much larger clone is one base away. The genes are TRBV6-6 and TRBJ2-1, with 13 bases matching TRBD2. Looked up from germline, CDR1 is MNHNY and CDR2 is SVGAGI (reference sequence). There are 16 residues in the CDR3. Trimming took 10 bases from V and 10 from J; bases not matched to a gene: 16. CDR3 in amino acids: CATLRTSGGRSKEQFF. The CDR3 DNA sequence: TGTGCCACCCTCAGGACTAGCGGGGGCCGCTCCAAGGAGCAGTTCTTC.

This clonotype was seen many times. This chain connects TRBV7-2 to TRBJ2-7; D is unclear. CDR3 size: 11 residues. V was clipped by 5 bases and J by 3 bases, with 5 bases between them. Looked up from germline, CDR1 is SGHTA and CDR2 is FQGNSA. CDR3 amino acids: CASSPHYEQYF. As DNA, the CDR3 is TGTGCCAGCAGCCCCCACTACGAGCAGTACTTC.

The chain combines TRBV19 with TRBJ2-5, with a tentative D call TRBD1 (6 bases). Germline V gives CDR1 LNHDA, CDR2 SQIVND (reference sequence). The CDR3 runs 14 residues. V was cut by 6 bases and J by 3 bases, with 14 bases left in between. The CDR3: CASSPDREEETQYF. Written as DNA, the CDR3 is TGTGCCAGTAGCCCGGACAGAGAGGAAGAGACCCAGTACTTC.

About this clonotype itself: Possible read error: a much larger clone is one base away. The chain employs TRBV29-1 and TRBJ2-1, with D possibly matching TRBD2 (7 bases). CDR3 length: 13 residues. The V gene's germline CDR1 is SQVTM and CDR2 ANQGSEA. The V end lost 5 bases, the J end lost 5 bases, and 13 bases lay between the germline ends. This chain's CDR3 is CSVIGGPHNEQFF. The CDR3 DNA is TGCAGCGTTATCGGGGGGCCCCACAATGAGCAGTTCTTC.

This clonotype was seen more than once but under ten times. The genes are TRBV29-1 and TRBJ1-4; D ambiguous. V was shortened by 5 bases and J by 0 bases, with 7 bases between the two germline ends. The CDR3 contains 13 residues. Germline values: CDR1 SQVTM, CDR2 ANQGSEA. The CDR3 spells CSVQGTTNEKLFF. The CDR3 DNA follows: TGCAGCGTTCAAGGAACAACTAATGAAAAACTGTTTTTT.

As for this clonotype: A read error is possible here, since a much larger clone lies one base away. In nucleotides, the CDR3 is TGTGCCAGCAGCTTAGTTGCGGGGAACCAAGAGAGCCAGTACTTC. Encoded protein: CASSLVAGNQESQYF. The chain is built from TRBV7-2 and TRBJ2-5; tentative D call: TRBD2 (6 bases). Germline CDR1 and CDR2: SGHTA and FQGNSA. This CDR3 region has 15 residues.

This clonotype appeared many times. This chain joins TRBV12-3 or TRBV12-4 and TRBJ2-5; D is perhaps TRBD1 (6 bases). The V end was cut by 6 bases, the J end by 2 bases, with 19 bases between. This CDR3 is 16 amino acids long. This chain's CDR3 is CASRTTGTLAQETQYF. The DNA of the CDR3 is TGTGCCAGCAGGACCACAGGGACACTGGCACAAGAGACCCAGTACTTC.

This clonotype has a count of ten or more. CDR3 nucleotides: TGTGCCAGCAGCTTATACCGACAGGGGGCGCGTTCGAACACTGAAGCTTTCTTT. This encodes CASSLYRQGARSNTEAFF. The chain recombines TRBV7-2 with TRBJ1-1; 10 bases are shared with TRBD1. The trim removed 2 bases at V and 1 base at J, leaving 10 bases unmatched. This CDR3 has 18 amino acids. Looked up from germline, CDR1 is SGHTA and CDR2 is FQGNSA.

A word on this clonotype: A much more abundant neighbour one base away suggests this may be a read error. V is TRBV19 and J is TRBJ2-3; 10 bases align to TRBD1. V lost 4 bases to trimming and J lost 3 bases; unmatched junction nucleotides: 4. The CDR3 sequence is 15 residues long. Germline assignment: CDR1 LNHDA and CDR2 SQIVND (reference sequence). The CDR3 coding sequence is TGTGCCAGTAGTACAGCGGGACAGGGGACAGATACGCAGTATTTT. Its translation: CASSTAGQGTDTQYF.

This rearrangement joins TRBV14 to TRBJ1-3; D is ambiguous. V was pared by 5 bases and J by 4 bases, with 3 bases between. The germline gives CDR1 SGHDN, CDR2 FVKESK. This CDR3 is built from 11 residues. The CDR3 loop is CASSAGNTIYF. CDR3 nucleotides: TGTGCCAGCAGCGCAGGAAACACCATATATTTT. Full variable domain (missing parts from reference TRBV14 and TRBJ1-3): EAGVTQFPSHSVIEKGQTVTLRCDPISGHDNLYWYRRVMGKEIKFLLHFVKESKQDESGMPNNRFLAERTGGTYSTLKVQPAELEDSGVYFCASSAGNTIYFGEGSWLTVV.

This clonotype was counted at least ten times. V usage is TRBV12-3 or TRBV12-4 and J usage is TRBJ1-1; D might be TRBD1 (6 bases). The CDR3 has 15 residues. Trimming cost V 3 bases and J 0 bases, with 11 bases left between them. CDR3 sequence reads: CASSFGQNMNTEAFF. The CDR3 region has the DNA TGTGCCAGCAGTTTTGGACAGAACATGAACACTGAAGCTTTCTTT.

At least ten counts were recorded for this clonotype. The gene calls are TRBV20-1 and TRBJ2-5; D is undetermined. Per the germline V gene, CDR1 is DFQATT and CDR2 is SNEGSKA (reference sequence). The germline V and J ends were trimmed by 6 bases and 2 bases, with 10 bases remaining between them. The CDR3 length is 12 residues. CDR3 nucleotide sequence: TGCAGTGCCCACCGACAACAAGAGACCCAGTACTTC. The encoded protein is CSAHRQQETQYF.

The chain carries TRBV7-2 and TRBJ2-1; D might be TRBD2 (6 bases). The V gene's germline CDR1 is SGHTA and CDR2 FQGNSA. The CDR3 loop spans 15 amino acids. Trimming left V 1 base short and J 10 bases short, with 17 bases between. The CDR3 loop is CASSLVVTGTDEQFF. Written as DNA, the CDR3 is TGTGCCAGCAGCTTAGTAGTCACCGGGACTGACGAGCAGTTCTTC.

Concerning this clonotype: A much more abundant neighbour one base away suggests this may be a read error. As DNA, the CDR3 is TGTGCCAGCAGCAGGCCCGGACTAGCGTGGGGCACAGATACGCAGTATTTT. It is translated as CASSRPGLAWGTDTQYF. The rearrangement joins TRBV27 to TRBJ2-3; TRBD2 matches 9 bases. This CDR3 contains 17 residues. The germline gives CDR1 MNHEY, CDR2 SMNVEV (reference sequence). The trim removed 6 bases at V and 1 base at J, leaving 11 bases unmatched.

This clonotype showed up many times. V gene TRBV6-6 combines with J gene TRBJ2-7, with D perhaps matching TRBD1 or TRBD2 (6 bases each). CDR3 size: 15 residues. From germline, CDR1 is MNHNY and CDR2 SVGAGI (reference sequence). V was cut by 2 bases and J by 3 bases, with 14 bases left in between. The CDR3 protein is CASSYEEGGDYEQYF. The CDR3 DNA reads TGTGCCAGCAGTTACGAGGAGGGGGGTGACTACGAGCAGTACTTC.

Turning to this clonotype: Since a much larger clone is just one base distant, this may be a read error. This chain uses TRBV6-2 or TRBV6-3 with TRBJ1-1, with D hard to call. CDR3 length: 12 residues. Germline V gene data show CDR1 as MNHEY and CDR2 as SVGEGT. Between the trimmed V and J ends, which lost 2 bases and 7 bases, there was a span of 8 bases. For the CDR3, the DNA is TGTGCCAGCAGTTACCGGACCCATGAAGCTTTCTTT. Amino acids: CASSYRTHEAFF.

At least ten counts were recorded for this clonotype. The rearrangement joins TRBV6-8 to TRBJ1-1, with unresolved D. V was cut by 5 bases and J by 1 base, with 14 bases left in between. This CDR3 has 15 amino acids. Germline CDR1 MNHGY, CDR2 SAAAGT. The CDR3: CASSPVGGSNTEAFF. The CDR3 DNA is TGTGCCAGCAGTCCAGTAGGAGGATCGAACACTGAAGCTTTCTTT.

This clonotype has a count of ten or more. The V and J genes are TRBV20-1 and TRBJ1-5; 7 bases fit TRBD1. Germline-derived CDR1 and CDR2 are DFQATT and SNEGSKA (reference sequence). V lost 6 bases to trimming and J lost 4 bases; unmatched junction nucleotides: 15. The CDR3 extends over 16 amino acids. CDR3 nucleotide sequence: TGCAGTGCCATACCCTTCGACAGGGCCTATAATCAGCCCCAGCATTTT. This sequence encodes CSAIPFDRAYNQPQHF.

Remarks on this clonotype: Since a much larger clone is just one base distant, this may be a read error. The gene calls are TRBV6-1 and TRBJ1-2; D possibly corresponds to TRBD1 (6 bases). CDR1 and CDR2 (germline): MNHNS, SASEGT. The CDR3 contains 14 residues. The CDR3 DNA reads TGTGCCAGCAGTAAAAATCAGGGGCGCGGTGGCTACAGCTTC. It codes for CASSKNQGRGGYSF.

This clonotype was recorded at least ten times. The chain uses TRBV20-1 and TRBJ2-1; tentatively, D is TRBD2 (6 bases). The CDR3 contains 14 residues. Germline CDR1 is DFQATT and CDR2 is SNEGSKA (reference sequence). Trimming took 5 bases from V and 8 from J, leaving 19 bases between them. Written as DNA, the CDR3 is TGCAGTGCTTGGCACCAGGAGGGTGGGTATGAGCAGTTCTTC. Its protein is CSAWHQEGGYEQFF.

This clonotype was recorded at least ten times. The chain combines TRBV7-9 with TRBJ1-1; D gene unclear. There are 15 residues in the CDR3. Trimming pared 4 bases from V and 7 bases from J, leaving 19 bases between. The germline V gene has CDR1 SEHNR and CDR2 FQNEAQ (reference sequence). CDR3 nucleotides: TGTGCCAGCAGCTCCGGACCGCCCCCGGAGGATGAAGCTTTCTTT. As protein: CASSSGPPPEDEAFF.

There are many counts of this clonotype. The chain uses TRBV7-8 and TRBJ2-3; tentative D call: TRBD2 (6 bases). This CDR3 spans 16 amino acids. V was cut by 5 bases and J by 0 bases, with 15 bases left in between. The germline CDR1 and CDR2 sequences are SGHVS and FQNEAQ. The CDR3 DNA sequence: TGTGCCAGCAGCACTAGTTGGGGACTTAGCACAGATACGCAGTATTTT. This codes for CASSTSWGLSTDTQYF.